The 14 T cell receptor beta chains below come from one sample, sequenced in a study of regulatory T cells in long-lasting Graves disease listed by TCRdb under 2021. The time point label, read with the paper, signifies: newly diagnosed GD, antithyroid drugs for less than 3 months. RNA was extracted from PBMCs in TRIzol for both TCR sequencing and RNA sequencing. Receptor libraries were prepared by multiplex PCR. For sequencing, an Illumina HiSeq 4000 was employed. iRepertoire HTBI primers and Arm-PCR amplification of CDR3 regions were used to construct TCR beta libraries. In-frame beta chains were kept once TCRdb had trimmed the public reads at Q25 with fastp and called clones with MiXCR. One record per CDR3 amino acid sequence lists the most common genes and DNA. The sample profile shows a few hundred thousand distinct CDR3 sequences; 15% to 20% of them were found once. The ten biggest clones cover 20% to 25% of the sample.

The same data also went into a second study, on T cells in Graves' hyperthyroidism and ophthalmopathy.

The sample consisted of peripheral blood mononuclear cells (PBMCs), taken at new diagnosis, from a patient treated with antithyroid drugs. These receptors were collected from a woman aged 18-29 years with Graves disease. Donor details come from another sample of the same person, matched by shared clones.

In this sample, this clonotype turned up a few times. V and J are TRBV4-1 and TRBJ1-1, with D unclear. CDR3 length: 15 amino acids. Trimming took 5 bases from V and 4 from J, leaving 17 bases between them. Looked up from germline, CDR1 is MGHRA and CDR2 is YSYEKL. The CDR3: CASSSALILGTEAFF. CDR3 DNA sequence: TGCGCCAGCAGCTCCGCGTTGATCCTGGGCACTGAAGCTTTCTTT.

The rearrangement joins TRBV20-1 to TRBJ1-4; 7 nucleotides match TRBD1. The V gene's germline CDR1 is DFQATT and CDR2 SNEGSKA (reference sequence). The V and J ends lost 6 bases and 4 bases, in that order; junction bases with no gene match: 8. The CDR3 has 14 residues. The CDR3 spells CSATPRDSNEKLFF. CDR3 nucleotide sequence: TGCAGTGCCACCCCCCGGGACAGTAATGAAAAACTGTTTTTT.

This chain links TRBV7-6 with TRBJ1-6, with D perhaps matching TRBD1 (5 bases). The CDR3 runs 16 residues. Germline V gene data show CDR1 as SGHVS and CDR2 as FNYEAQ. V gave up 1 base and J gave up 7 bases, with 14 bases separating them. The CDR3 DNA reads as TGTGCCAGCAGCTTAGATCCCCAGGGAGGGAATTCACCCCTCCACTTT. Protein product: CASSLDPQGGNSPLHF.

The chain links TRBV7-2 to TRBJ1-1; no clear D. The V and J ends lost 3 bases and 7 bases respectively, with 9 bases between them. CDR1 is SGHTA, CDR2 FQGNSA, per germline. The CDR3 totals 12 residues. CDR3 nucleotides: TGTGCCAGCAGCTTTTCCGGGATTGAAGCTTTCTTT. This gives the protein CASSFSGIEAFF.

The chain carries TRBV7-8 and TRBJ2-3, with unresolved D. Germline V lookup: CDR1 SGHVS, CDR2 FQNEAQ. Trimming stripped 7 bases from V and 0 bases from J, with 17 bases between. The CDR3 covers 16 residues. The CDR3 DNA follows: TGTGCCAGCATTAAACTTCCGGTATCTAGCACAGATACGCAGTATTTT. Protein: CASIKLPVSSTDTQYF. The full variable domain, rest sourced from reference TRBV7-8 and TRBJ2-3, is GAGVSQSPRYKVAKRGQDVALRCDPISGHVSLFWYQQALGQGPEFLTYFQNEAQLDKSGLPSDRFFAERPEGSVSTLKIQRTQQEDSAVYLCASIKLPVSSTDTQYFGPGTRLTVL.

This clonotype was counted many times. The chain links TRBV2 to TRBJ2-7, with 7 bases aligning to TRBD2. The CDR3 sequence is 13 residues long. CDR1 is SNHLY, CDR2 FYNNEI, per germline. V was clipped by 9 bases and J by 6 bases; unmatched bases: 11. The CDR3 nucleotides are TGTGCCAGGGGGGGGTCCGGGGATCGCGAGCAGTACTTC. This translates into CARGGSGDREQYF.

The chain recombines TRBV5-4 with TRBJ1-2, with D uncertain. Trimming shortened V by 0 bases and J by 2 bases, and 8 bases separated the two germline ends. The CDR3 spans 14 residues. Per germline, CDR1 SGHNT and CDR2 YYREEE (reference sequence). The CDR3 region is CASSLDGNNYGYTF. CDR3 bases: TGTGCCAGCAGCTTGGATGGGAACAACTATGGCTACACCTTC.

J is TRBJ2-7 and V is TRBV15; 12 bases match TRBD1. V was pared by 0 bases and J by 4 bases, with 10 bases of the junction left unmatched. The germline CDR1 and CDR2 sequences are LNHNV and YYDKDF (reference sequence). The CDR3 totals 18 residues. The CDR3 reads CATSREKLRDRGRYEQYF. CDR3 DNA sequence: TGTGCCACCAGCAGAGAAAAGTTGAGGGACAGGGGGCGGTACGAGCAGTACTTC.

Concerning this clonotype: A much larger clone is a single base away; this may be a read error. CDR3 DNA: TGCGCCAGCAGCTTGACGTCATATACGCAGTATTTT. Translation: CASSLTSYTQYF. V gene TRBV5-1 combines with J gene TRBJ2-3, with D uncertain. Germline assignment: CDR1 SGHRS and CDR2 YFSETQ. Trimming left V 1 base short and J 7 bases short, with 7 bases between. The CDR3 length is 12 residues.

This clonotype came up many times. The chain employs TRBV12-3 or TRBV12-4 and TRBJ1-4; TRBD1 is a possible D gene (5 bases). This CDR3 is built from 14 residues. V lost 5 bases and J lost 8, with 15 bases in between. Here the CDR3 DNA reads TGTGCCAGCAGTAGTAAGGGGATTTACGAAAAACTGTTTTTT. This gives the protein CASSSKGIYEKLFF.

This clonotype has at least ten counts. This chain uses TRBV11-2 with TRBJ2-3; tentatively, D is TRBD1 or TRBD2 (5 bases each). This CDR3 spans 15 amino acids. From germline, CDR1 is SGHAT and CDR2 FQNNGV. Between the trimmed V and J ends, which lost 6 bases and 4 bases, there was a span of 17 bases. The CDR3 region is CASRQRGLRSDTQYF. As DNA, the CDR3 is TGTGCCAGCAGGCAGAGGGGTCTACGGTCAGATACGCAGTATTTT.

This clonotype was seen many times. V is TRBV6-1 and J is TRBJ2-7; 7 bases agree with TRBD1. Germline V gene lookup returns CDR1 MNHNS and CDR2 SASEGT. The V segment lost 6 bases and the J segment 1 base; nucleotides outside the gene matches: 3. CDR3 length equals 13 residues. The CDR3, as DNA: TGTGCCAGCAGATGGACAGGTTCCTACGAGCAGTACTTC. This codes for CASRWTGSYEQYF.

This clonotype was seen once. This chain joins TRBV19 and TRBJ1-6; D might be TRBD1 (5 bases). CDR3 length equals 15 residues. Trimming shortened V by 2 bases and J by 7 bases, and 12 bases separated the two germline ends. CDR1 LNHDA and CDR2 SQIVND come from the germline V gene (reference sequence). CDR3 amino acids: CASSIPTVENSPLHF. The CDR3 region has the DNA TGTGCCAGTAGTATACCGACAGTTGAAAATTCACCCCTCCACTTT.

This clonotype was found a few times. The chain carries TRBV29-1 and TRBJ1-4; tentatively, D is TRBD1 (6 bases). Between the trimmed V and J ends, which lost 4 bases and 8 bases, there was a span of 14 bases. There are 13 residues in the CDR3. Germline assignment: CDR1 SQVTM and CDR2 ANQGSEA. The CDR3 protein is CSVGHRVGEKLFF. The CDR3, as DNA: TGCAGCGTTGGTCACAGGGTCGGCGAAAAACTGTTTTTT.